The entry below gives a single T cell receptor beta chain sequence along with its context. Its target is not known. The CDR3 extends over 14 amino acids. Unmatched junction bases numbered 5, after V lost 6 bases and J lost 3 bases. Germline-derived CDR1 and CDR2 are MNHNS and SASEGT. This record belongs to a study of cytomegalovirus exposure and HLA in healthy donors. Study-level points and caveats: Common viral pathogens seemed to be connected with several of the most significant clusters, according to a later analysis. Being productive about 87% or about 30% of the time was typical of most TCR beta V segments in an earlier analysis.

PCR primers comprised 60 Vbeta and 13 Jbeta primers. The assay was immunoSEQ multiplex PCR, and TCRdb's table has in-frame clones only and misses some. The table lists 150,000 to 200,000 clones, about 88% of them singletons. The receptor's source is a man younger than 30 in good health and CMV-seropositive. The material sequenced was PBMCs. The chain is built from TRBV6-1 and TRBJ1-2; 9 nucleotides line up with TRBD1. The CDR3 coding sequence is TGTGCCAGCAGGGGGACAGGGAGCGACTATGGCTACACCTTC. It yields the protein CASRGTGSDYGYTF.